This TCR beta chain was identified during a study of T cells after yellow fever vaccination. TCR cDNA was made by 5'RACE template switching, adding a universal primer site and UMIs. TCRdb independently ran MiXCR on the 5' RACE reads; one entry per CDR3 protein. Counted here are 150,000 to 200,000 distinct CDR3 sequences, approximately 9.9% occurring once; the ten biggest clones make up around 34%. This clonotype was seen a handful of times. This CDR3 is 17 amino acids long. Per germline, CDR1 SGDLS and CDR2 YYNGEE. J was trimmed by 8 bases and V by 4 bases; bases with no gene match: 16. Sequenced material: CD8+ T cells sorted from PBMCs, taken 15 days after the yellow fever booster vaccination. The chain couples TRBV9 to TRBJ2-1; 9 nucleotides agree with TRBD1. The receptor was derived from a man aged 18-30 years who received the YFV17D yellow fever vaccine. The CDR3 bases are TGTGCCAGCAGCAAACAGACAGGGGGAGCGATTGTCGATGAGCAGTTCTTC. Encoded protein: CASSKQTGGAIVDEQFF.